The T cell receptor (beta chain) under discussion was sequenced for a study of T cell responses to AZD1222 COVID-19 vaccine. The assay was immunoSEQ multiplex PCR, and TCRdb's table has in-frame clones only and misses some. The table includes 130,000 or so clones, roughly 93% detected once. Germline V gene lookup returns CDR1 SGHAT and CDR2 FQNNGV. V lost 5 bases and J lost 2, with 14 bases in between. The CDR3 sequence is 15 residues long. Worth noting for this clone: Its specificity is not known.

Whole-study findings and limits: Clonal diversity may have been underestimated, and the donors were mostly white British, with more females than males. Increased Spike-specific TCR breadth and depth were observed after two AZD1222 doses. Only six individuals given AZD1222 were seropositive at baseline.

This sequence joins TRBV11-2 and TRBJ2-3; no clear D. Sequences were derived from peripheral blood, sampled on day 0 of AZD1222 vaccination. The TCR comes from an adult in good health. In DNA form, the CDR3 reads TGTGCCAGCAGCCCCCGGATTAGGGTCACAGATACGCAGTATTTT. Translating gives CASSPRIRVTDTQYF.